This T cell receptor beta chain stems from a study of T cell changes during pregnancy in multiple sclerosis. Some clones are missing from TCRdb's copy, which holds only in-frame ones; the method was immunoSEQ multiplex PCR. The sample gives about 94,000 clones, about 93% of which show up once; about 0.98% is in the top ten. In germline, CDR1 is SGHTA, CDR2 FQGNSA. The V end lost 1 base, the J end lost 0 bases, and 17 bases lay between the germline ends. This CDR3 spans 18 amino acids. J is TRBJ2-3 and V is TRBV7-2; possibly TRBD1 for D (6 bases). The receptor was isolated from a female donor with multiple sclerosis, enrolled in a pregnancy study. This material consisted of peripheral blood, taken after pregnancy. CDR3 nucleotide sequence: TGTGCCAGCAGCTTAGTTGTCCCCAGGGGTGGGAGCACAGATACGCAGTATTTT. Translation: CASSLVVPRGGSTDTQYF.